This TCR beta chain was found in a study of cytomegalovirus exposure and HLA in healthy donors. Findings and limits, study-wide: Prediction of most subjects' HLA-A and HLA-B alleles by TCR beta sequences was reportedly accurate. CMV serostatus alone was available as immune exposure information.

Of note for this clone: Its antigen remains unknown.

Primers for the PCR totalled 60 Vbeta and 13 Jbeta. Method: immunoSEQ multiplex PCR; TCRdb's copy keeps in-frame clones and lacks some. The table has hundreds of thousands of clones, less than 80% seen once. The sample comprised PBMCs. This TCR was sampled from a girl between 2 and 10 years old in good health and CMV-seronegative.

As DNA, the CDR3 is TGTGCCAGCAGCCCGAGCTGGCAGGGCAACTCCTACGAGCAGTACTTC. Its translation: CASSPSWQGNSYEQYF. This rearrangement joins TRBV7-2 to TRBJ2-7, with a tentative D call TRBD1 (5 bases). Germline values: CDR1 SGHTA, CDR2 FQGNSA. With 5 bases removed from V and 0 bases from J, the gap between germline ends came to 17 bases. The CDR3 has 16 residues. The full variable domain, completed using reference TRBV7-2 and TRBJ2-7, is GAGVSQSPSNKVTEKGKDVELRCDPISGHTALYWYRQSLGQGLEFLIYFQGNSAPDKSGLPSDRFSAERTGGSVSTLTIQRTQQEDSAVYLCASSPSWQGNSYEQYFGPGTRLTVT.